Below, 14 T cell receptor beta chains from the same sample are listed, as sequenced in a study of beta chain features in type 1 diabetes. Study-wide results and caveats: TCRB CDR3s were moderately but significantly shorter in Type 1 diabetes patients in all four CD4+ subsets.

The antigens for these receptors are not known. Since all of the isolated RNA was reverse transcribed, expressed TCRB transcripts were what got sequenced. Profiled with immunoSEQ multiplex PCR; TCRdb holds only in-frame clones, not every one. The sample has roughly 330,000 clones; less than 15% are singletons. The sequenced sample consisted of naive CD4+ T cells from blood. These receptors all come from a woman aged 18-35 years with type 1 diabetes.

The CDR3 is CASSPWAGDLGEQFF. The CDR3 nucleotides read TGTGCCAGCTCACCATGGGCGGGAGATCTCGGTGAGCAGTTCTTC. The rearrangement uses TRBV18 and TRBJ2-1; 7 positions agree with TRBD2. The CDR3 totals 15 residues. V lost 2 bases to trimming and J lost 9 bases; unmatched junction nucleotides: 10. Germline loops: CDR1 KGHSH, CDR2 LQKENI.

The genes are TRBV5-1 and TRBJ1-5, with a weak D call TRBD1 (6 bases). Germline CDR1 is SGHRS and CDR2 is YFSETQ. V dropped 1 base and J dropped 7 bases, with 12 bases sitting between them. The CDR3 runs 14 residues. The chain's CDR3 is CASSLIPGTQPQHF. In nucleotides, the CDR3 is TGCGCCAGCAGCTTGATTCCGGGGACACAGCCCCAGCATTTT.

Details on this clone: Other DNA sequences of this sample code for an identical CDR3. This sequence joins TRBV5-1 and TRBJ2-5; D remains unclear. The CDR3 is made up of 11 amino acids. The V end was cut by 4 bases, the J end by 2 bases, with 3 bases between. Per germline, CDR1 SGHRS and CDR2 YFSETQ. For the CDR3, the DNA is TGCGCCAGCAGCCAACAAGAGACCCAGTACTTC. This sequence encodes CASSQQETQYF.

There are a few counts of this clone. V and J are TRBV2 and TRBJ1-1; D unclear. Looked up from germline, CDR1 is SNHLY and CDR2 is FYNNEI. V lost 6 bases, J lost 3 bases, and 17 bases lay in between. This CDR3 region has 15 residues. CDR3 protein: CASSIREGRDTEAFF. CDR3 nucleotides: TGTGCCAGCAGCATCCGTGAAGGGAGGGACACTGAAGCTTTCTTT.

This clone has only a few counts. The chain recombines TRBV29-1 with TRBJ2-7, with D perhaps matching TRBD1 (7 bases). With 3 bases removed from V and 3 bases from J, the gap between germline ends came to 12 bases. CDR3 length: 13 amino acids. CDR1 is SQVTM and CDR2 is ANQGSEA in the germline V gene. The CDR3 nucleotides read TGCAGCGTTGATGGAGGGGGCTTCTACGAGCAGTACTTC. It is translated as CSVDGGGFYEQYF.

Here the CDR3 DNA reads TGTGCCTGGAGTGTAGCGGGGGTGGTCGAGCAGTACGTC. It translates to CAWSVAGVVEQYV. The chain recombines TRBV30 with TRBJ2-7, with 8 positions matching TRBD2. The J segment lost 6 bases and the V segment lost 0 bases, leaving 4 bases of the junction unmatched. Germline CDR1 GTSNPN, CDR2 SVGIG (reference sequence). The CDR3 length is 13 residues.

V and J are TRBV29-1 and TRBJ2-5; TRBD2 agrees at 8 bases. CDR3 length: 11 residues. Per germline, CDR1 SQVTM and CDR2 ANQGSEA. The V and J ends lost 7 bases and 4 bases, in that order; junction bases with no gene match: 2. The CDR3, as DNA: TGCAGCGGGCTAGCGGGAGAGACCCAGTACTTC. Amino acid sequence: CSGLAGETQYF.

The J gene is TRBJ2-2, the V gene TRBV9; 13 bases align to TRBD2. V dropped 2 bases and J dropped 0; count of bases not matched to a gene: 1. In germline, CDR1 is SGDLS, CDR2 YYNGEE. The CDR3 is 17 amino acids. CDR3 in DNA: TGTGCCAGCAGCGTGGGGACTAGCGGGACGAACACCGGGGAGCTGTTTTTT. This encodes CASSVGTSGTNTGELFF.

The rearrangement links TRBV28 to TRBJ2-5, with 7 bases identical to TRBD1. The V and J ends lost 5 bases and 2 bases, in that order; junction bases with no gene match: 2. Per the germline V gene, CDR1 is MDHEN and CDR2 is SYDVKM. The CDR3 is 13 amino acids. In DNA form, the CDR3 reads TGTGCCAGCAGTACGGGACAGCAAGAGACCCAGTACTTC. This translates into CASSTGQQETQYF.

The genes are TRBV6-5 and TRBJ1-1; D possibly corresponds to TRBD1 (6 bases). CDR1 MNHEY and CDR2 SVGAGI come from the germline V gene. The CDR3 sequence is 13 residues long. V lost 5 bases and J 7 bases, leaving 14 bases between the germline ends. The CDR3 nucleotides are TGTGCCAGCAGTCTTAGACAGGCCAATGAAGCTTTCTTT. Protein sequence: CASSLRQANEAFF.

This clone came up a few times. This chain connects TRBV28 to TRBJ1-1; D is perhaps TRBD1 (6 bases). The CDR3 is 10 amino acids. V dropped 7 bases and J dropped 10 bases, with 10 bases sitting between them. Germline V CDR1 and CDR2: MDHEN, SYDVKM. DNA of the CDR3: TGTGCCAGCACCCAAGGGGGAGCTTTCTTT. Protein product: CASTQGGAFF.

A few counts support this clone. V is TRBV28 and J is TRBJ1-1; TRBD1 agrees at 8 bases. The V gene's germline CDR1 is MDHEN and CDR2 SYDVKM. V lost 10 bases and J lost 7; bases outside the gene matches: 2. This CDR3 region has 10 residues. CDR3 in amino acids: CATDRGEAFF. In nucleotides, the CDR3 is TGTGCCACCGACAGGGGTGAAGCTTTCTTT. Filled out from reference TRBV28 and TRBJ1-1, the complete variable domain reads DVKVTQSSRYLVKRTGEKVFLECVQDMDHENMFWYRQDPGLGLRLIYFSYDVKMKEKGDIPEGYSVSREKKERFSLILESASTNQTSMYLCATDRGEAFFGQGTRLTVV.

The V call is TRBV5-6, the J call TRBJ2-5; 12 nucleotides line up with TRBD2. The CDR3 is made up of 18 amino acids. After removal of 3 bases from V and 5 bases from J, the junction contained 14 bases not matched to a gene. Germline V gene data show CDR1 as SGHDT and CDR2 as YYEEEE. The CDR3 DNA follows: TGTGCCAGCAGCTGGGACCCGACTAGCGGGAGCTCATTGGAGACCCAGTACTTC. This translates into CASSWDPTSGSSLETQYF. The full variable domain, rest sourced from reference TRBV5-6 and TRBJ2-5, is DAGVTQSPTHLIKTRGQQVTLRCSPKSGHDTVSWYQQALGQGPQFIFQYYEEEERQRGNFPDRFSGHQFPNYSSELNVNALLLGDSALYLCASSWDPTSGSSLETQYFGPGTRLLVL.

The V call is TRBV18, the J call TRBJ2-5; maybe TRBD2 (6 bases). The CDR3 contains 16 residues. Germline CDR1 is KGHSH and CDR2 is LQKENI. V lost 3 bases to trimming and J lost 2 bases, with 16 bases between them. CDR3 in amino acids: CASSPTPSGPQETQYF. The CDR3 nucleotides are TGTGCCAGCTCACCCACACCCAGCGGGCCACAAGAGACCCAGTACTTC.